This paragraph covers one T cell receptor (beta chain) sequence. Antigen specificity is unknown. This specimen belongs to a study of blood T cells in healthy people across ages. Study-level findings and limits: Diversity estimates from one million T cells were considered underestimates.

The CDR3 is 13 residues long. The germline CDR1 and CDR2 sequences are LGHDT and YNNKEL (reference sequence). Trimming took off 0 bases at V and 6 bases at J, with 8 bases between the two ends. Together with a sample-barcoded 5' primer, a J-beta primer mix was included in a second PCR lasting about 7 to 12 cycles. A template-switch adaptor with 12 random nucleotides tagged each cDNA molecule. TCRdb analysed the 5' RACE reads with MiXCR anew, one entry per CDR3 protein. The sample has roughly 800,000 distinct CDR3 sequences; more than 25% are singletons. This sample also belongs to another study, concerning T cells of mothers and their children.

This receptor was taken from a boy between 10 and 17 years old in good health. Material for sequencing was blood. The chain uses TRBV3-1 and TRBJ1-2; D unresolved. CDR3 loop: CASSQDRGDGYTF. The CDR3 DNA follows: TGTGCCAGCAGCCAAGATCGCGGTGATGGCTACACCTTC. Full variable domain (remainder filled in from reference TRBV3-1 and TRBJ1-2): DTAVSQTPKYLVTQMGNDKSIKCEQNLGHDTMYWYKQDSKKFLKIMFSYNNKELIINETVPNRFSPKSPDKAHLNLHINSLELGDSAVYFCASSQDRGDGYTFGSGTRLTVV.